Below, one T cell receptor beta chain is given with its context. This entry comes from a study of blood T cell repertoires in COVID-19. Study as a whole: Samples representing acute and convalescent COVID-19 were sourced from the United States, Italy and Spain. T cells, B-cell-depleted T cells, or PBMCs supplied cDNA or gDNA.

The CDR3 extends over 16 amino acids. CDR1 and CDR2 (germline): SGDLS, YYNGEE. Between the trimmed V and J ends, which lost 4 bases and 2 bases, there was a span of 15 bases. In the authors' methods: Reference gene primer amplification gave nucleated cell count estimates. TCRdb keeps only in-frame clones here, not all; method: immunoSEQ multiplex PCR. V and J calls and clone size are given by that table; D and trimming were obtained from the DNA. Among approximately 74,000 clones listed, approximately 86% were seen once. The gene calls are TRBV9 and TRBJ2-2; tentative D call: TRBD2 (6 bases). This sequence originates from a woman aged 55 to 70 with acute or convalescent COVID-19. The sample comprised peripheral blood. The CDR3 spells CASSPRGAPNTGELFF. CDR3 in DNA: TGTGCCAGCAGCCCCCGCGGGGCCCCAAACACCGGGGAGCTGTTTTTT.